What follows are 12 T cell receptor beta chains derived from one specimen sequenced in a study of technical replicates of blood from a handful of donors. This table comes from immunoSEQ multiplex PCR, and its TCRdb copy is limited to in-frame clones, with some not included. The sample lists around 63,000 clones, roughly 98% occurring once. Specimen: T cells isolated from PBMCs. The receptors were gathered from a human donor in good health.

By share, this clone ranks as medium-sized. The V and J genes are TRBV2 and TRBJ1-1, with unresolved D. Trimming took 4 bases from V and 4 from J, leaving 10 bases between them. The CDR3 is made up of 13 amino acids. Germline loops: CDR1 SNHLY, CDR2 FYNNEI. The CDR3 sequence: CASSGAPSTEAFF. The CDR3 bases are TGTGCCAGCAGTGGGGCCCCATCCACTGAAGCTTTCTTT.

This chain links TRBV5-1 with TRBJ1-2; D is perhaps TRBD1 (5 bases). The CDR3 sequence is 15 residues long. V was cut by 3 bases and J by 2 bases, with 14 bases left in between. Per the germline V gene, CDR1 is SGHRS and CDR2 is YFSETQ. CDR3 residues: CASSSTMRGNYGYTF. CDR3 DNA sequence: TGCGCCAGCAGCTCCACTATGCGGGGGAACTATGGCTACACCTTC.

This clone was seen only once. This chain links TRBV6-1 with TRBJ2-7; possible D gene TRBD2, 6 bases. Per germline, CDR1 MNHNS and CDR2 SASEGT. This CDR3 region has 14 residues. Trimming cost V 4 bases and J 6 bases, with 16 bases left between them. CDR3 residues: CASSGLELPIEQYF. The CDR3 nucleotides read TGTGCCAGCAGTGGACTAGAGCTCCCTATCGAGCAGTACTTC.

Concerning this clone itself: Other DNA sequences in this sample translate to the same CDR3. The chain employs TRBV15 and TRBJ1-5; D unclear. Trimming stripped 0 bases from V and 4 bases from J, with 4 bases between. CDR1 and CDR2 from the germline V gene are LNHNV and YYDKDF (reference sequence). This CDR3 has 13 amino acids. CDR3 sequence: CATSRDPNQPQHF. The CDR3 nucleotides are TGTGCCACCAGCAGAGATCCGAATCAGCCCCAGCATTTT.

The rearrangement links TRBV13 to TRBJ1-2, with 9 bases fitting TRBD1. CDR3 length equals 16 residues. In germline, CDR1 is PRHDT, CDR2 FYEKMQ (reference sequence). The J segment lost 7 bases and the V segment lost 1 base, leaving 10 bases of the junction unmatched. CDR3 in DNA: TGTGCCAGCAGCTTAGTAGCGGGACAGGGAGGTGGTGGCTACACCTTC. Encoded protein: CASSLVAGQGGGGYTF.

This chain links TRBV18 with TRBJ1-1; weak D call: TRBD1 (6 bases). Trimming cost V 4 bases and J 2 bases, with 8 bases left between them. Germline CDR1 is KGHSH and CDR2 is LQKENI. The CDR3 runs 13 residues. The CDR3 DNA sequence: TGTGCCAGCTCACGAGGGACAAACACTGAAGCTTTCTTT. It is translated as CASSRGTNTEAFF.

This rearrangement joins TRBV28 to TRBJ2-1, with D possibly being TRBD2 (6 bases). The germline gives CDR1 MDHEN, CDR2 SYDVKM. This CDR3 comprises 16 residues. V lost 3 bases, J lost 5 bases, and 17 bases lay in between. The DNA of the CDR3 is TGTGCCAGCAGTTTCGCCACCGGGACTCGAAACAATGAGCAGTTCTTC. It translates to CASSFATGTRNNEQFF. The full variable domain, in which reference TRBV28 and TRBJ2-1 provide the parts outside the CDR3, is DVKVTQSSRYLVKRTGEKVFLECVQDMDHENMFWYRQDPGLGLRLIYFSYDVKMKEKGDIPEGYSVSREKKERFSLILESASTNQTSMYLCASSFATGTRNNEQFFGPGTRLTVL.

V gene TRBV27 combines with J gene TRBJ1-2; D perhaps matches TRBD1 (6 bases). V gave up 5 bases and J gave up 7 bases, with 17 bases separating them. The CDR3 totals 14 residues. CDR1 and CDR2 from the germline V gene are MNHEY and SMNVEV (reference sequence). CDR3 sequence (DNA): TGTGCCAGCAGTGCACAGGGTGGGGATAGTGGCTACACCTTC. Protein: CASSAQGGDSGYTF.

The chain uses TRBV5-1 and TRBJ2-3; D unresolved. This CDR3 has 14 residues. V was shortened by 6 bases and J by 2 bases, with 13 bases between the two germline ends. Germline V CDR1 and CDR2: SGHRS, YFSETQ. The CDR3 protein is CASNHGDNTDTQYF. The CDR3, as DNA: TGCGCCAGCAATCATGGCGACAACACAGATACGCAGTATTTT.

This clone was counted once. V gene TRBV30 combines with J gene TRBJ1-6, with TRBD1 identical over 8 bases. The V and J ends lost 5 bases and 7 bases, in that order; junction bases with no gene match: 4. CDR1 is GTSNPN, CDR2 SVGIG, per germline (reference sequence). This CDR3 region has 13 residues. The CDR3 protein is CAWEGQANSPLHF. CDR3 nucleotide sequence: TGTGCCTGGGAGGGACAGGCGAATTCACCCCTCCACTTT.

This chain uses TRBV2 with TRBJ1-1; D uncertain. With 6 bases removed from V and 11 bases from J, the gap between germline ends came to 10 bases. The CDR3 loop spans 10 amino acids. CDR1 is SNHLY and CDR2 is FYNNEI in the germline V gene. CDR3: CASRNNLAFF. CDR3 coding DNA: TGTGCCAGCAGAAATAATTTGGCTTTCTTT. The full variable domain, its missing parts supplied by reference TRBV2 and TRBJ1-1, is EPEVTQTPSHQVTQMGQEVILRCVPISNHLYFYWYRQILGQKVEFLVSFYNNEISEKSEIFDDQFSVERPDGSNFTLKIRSTKLEDSAMYFCASRNNLAFFGQGTRLTVV.

The chain recombines TRBV23-1 with TRBJ2-7; 9 nucleotides agree with TRBD1. TRBV23-1 is assigned to the ORF class and has an uncertain function. The junction had 16 bases not matched to a gene; V was cut back by 7 bases and J by 0 bases. There are 18 residues in the CDR3. CDR3 residues: CASTPGQGPRNRSYEQYF. As DNA, the CDR3 is TGCGCCAGCACTCCGGGACAGGGCCCTAGGAACCGCTCCTACGAGCAGTACTTC.